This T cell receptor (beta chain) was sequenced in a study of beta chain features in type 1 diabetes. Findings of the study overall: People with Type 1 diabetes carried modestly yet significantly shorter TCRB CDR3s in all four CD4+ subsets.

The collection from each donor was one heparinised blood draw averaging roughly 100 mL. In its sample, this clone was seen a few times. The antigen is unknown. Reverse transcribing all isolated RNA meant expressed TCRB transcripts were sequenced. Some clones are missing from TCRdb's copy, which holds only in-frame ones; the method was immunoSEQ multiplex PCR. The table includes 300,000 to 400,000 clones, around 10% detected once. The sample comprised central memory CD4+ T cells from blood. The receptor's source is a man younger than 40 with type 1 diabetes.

CDR3 sequence: CASSVGGTAYQPQHF. In nucleotides, the CDR3 is TGTGCCAGCAGCGTAGGAGGGACCGCTTATCAGCCCCAGCATTTT. The rearrangement joins TRBV9 to TRBJ1-5, with TRBD1 as a possible D gene (5 bases). The CDR3 sequence is 15 residues long. Germline CDR1 and CDR2: SGDLS and YYNGEE. Trimming took off 0 bases at V and 5 bases at J, with 12 bases between the two ends. Together with reference TRBV9 and TRBJ1-5, the CDR3 gives the full variable domain: DSGVTQTPKHLITATGQRVTLRCSPRSGDLSVYWYQQSLDQGLQFLIQYYNGEERAKGNILERFSAQQFPDLHSELNLSSLELGDSALYFCASSVGGTAYQPQHFGDGTRLSIL.